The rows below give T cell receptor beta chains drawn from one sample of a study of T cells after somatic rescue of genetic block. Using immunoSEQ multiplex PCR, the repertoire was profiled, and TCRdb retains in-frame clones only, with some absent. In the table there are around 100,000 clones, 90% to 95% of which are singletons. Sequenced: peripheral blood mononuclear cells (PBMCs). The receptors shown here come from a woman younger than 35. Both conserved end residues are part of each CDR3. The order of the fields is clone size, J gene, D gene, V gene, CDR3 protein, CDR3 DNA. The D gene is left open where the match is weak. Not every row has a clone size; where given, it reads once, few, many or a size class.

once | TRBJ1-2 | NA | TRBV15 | CATSRDRQWGYTF | TGTGCCACCAGCAGAGATAGACAGTGGGGCTACACCTTC
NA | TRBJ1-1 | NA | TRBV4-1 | CASSQTAGRMNTEAFF | TGCGCCAGCAGCCAAACCGCTGGACGGATGAACACTGAAGCTTTCTTT
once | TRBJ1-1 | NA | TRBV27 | CASSGDTFEAFF | TGTGCCAGCAGCGGGGACACGTTTGAAGCTTTCTTT
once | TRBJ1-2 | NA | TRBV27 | CASSLLGSNHYTF | TGTGCCAGCAGTTTACTGGGAAGCAATCACTACACCTTC
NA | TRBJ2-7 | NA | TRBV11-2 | CASRGTTYEQYF | TGTGCCAGCCGAGGGACAACCTACGAGCAGTACTTC
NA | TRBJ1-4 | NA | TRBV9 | CASSVGGAGNEKLFF | TGTGCCAGCAGCGTAGGAGGCGCGGGTAATGAAAAACTGTTTTTT
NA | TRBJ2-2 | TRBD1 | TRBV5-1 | CASSPGQGVVSGELFF | TGCGCCAGCAGCCCCGGACAGGGGGTAGTCTCCGGGGAGCTGTTTTTT
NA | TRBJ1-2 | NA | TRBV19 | CASSIDHSSSVGGYTF | TGTGCCAGTAGTATAGATCACAGCTCTAGCGTGGGCGGCTACACCTTC
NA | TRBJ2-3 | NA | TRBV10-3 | CAISGGLESTDTQYF | TGTGCCATCAGTGGGGGTCTCGAGAGCACAGATACGCAGTATTTT
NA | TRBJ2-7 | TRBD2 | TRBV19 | CASSIEAGETYEQYF | TGTGCCAGTAGTATAGAGGCGGGGGAAACCTACGAGCAGTACTTC
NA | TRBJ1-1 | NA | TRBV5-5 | CASSLYSTGRTEAFF | TGTGCCAGCAGCTTGTATTCCACAGGGCGGACTGAAGCTTTCTTT
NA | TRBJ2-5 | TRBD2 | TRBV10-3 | CAIRSGGETQYF | TGTGCCATCAGGAGCGGGGGGGAGACCCAGTACTTC
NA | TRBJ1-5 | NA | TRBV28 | CATDSGIGQPQHF | TGTGCCACCGATTCAGGGATTGGTCAGCCCCAGCATTTT
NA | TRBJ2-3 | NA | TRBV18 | CASSPAVDTQYF | TGTGCCAGCTCACCAGCTGTGGATACGCAGTATTTT
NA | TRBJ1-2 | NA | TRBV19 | CASSMFRENGYTF | TGTGCCAGTAGTATGTTCAGGGAGAATGGCTACACCTTC
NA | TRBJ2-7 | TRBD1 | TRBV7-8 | CASSSATTGTGLYEQYF | TGTGCCAGCAGCTCAGCAACTACCGGGACAGGACTCTACGAGCAGTACTTC
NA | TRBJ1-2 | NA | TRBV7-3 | CASSSKGGWSAPILYGYTF | TGTGCCAGCAGCTCGAAAGGGGGATGGTCGGCTCCGATCCTCTATGGCTACACCTTC
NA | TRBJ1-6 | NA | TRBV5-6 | CASSLAREGYNSPLHF | TGTGCCAGCAGCTTGGCCCGAGAGGGTTATAATTCACCCCTCCACTTT
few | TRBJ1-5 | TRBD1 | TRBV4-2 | CASSQDTGGVQPQHF | TGTGCCAGCAGCCAAGATACAGGGGGAGTGCAGCCCCAGCATTTT
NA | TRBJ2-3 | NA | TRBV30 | CADGTSDTQYF | TGTGCCGACGGAACGAGTGATACGCAGTATTTT
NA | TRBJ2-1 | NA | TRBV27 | CASSPRAAAPSYNEQFF | TGTGCCAGCAGTCCCCGGGCGGCGGCTCCATCCTACAATGAGCAGTTCTTC